This TCR beta chain was profiled in a study of cytomegalovirus exposure and HLA in healthy donors (dated by TCRdb to the late 2010s). Describing the broader study: An earlier analysis of 587 of the donors reported 276 Gb of sequence data and 117 million unique TCR beta sequences obtained from about 179 million T cells. An early release covering roughly 640 HLA-typed donors comprised about 290 gigabases of sequencing data and approximately 85 million unique TCR sequences. The genetic ancestry cluster associated with self-reported Caucasian donors included around four fifths of the 300 to 400 genotyped donors. The study aimed to test whether cataloging public T cell receptors could reveal signatures of past pathogen exposure. The T cell repertoires of 666 subjects were profiled by immunosequencing and related to cytomegalovirus serostatus. A separate validation cohort of about 110 different subjects was used in addition to the 666-subject first cohort. To predict cytomegalovirus infection status, the study combined high-throughput TCR immunosequencing, statistical association of individual TCRs with disease status, and machine learning. In a later analysis, previously published TCR beta repertoires from some 640 donors were re-analyzed and high-resolution HLA genotyping was added so that TCR occurrence patterns could be studied. The later analysis used no new phenotypic data to find candidate immune exposures, relying instead on TCR beta sequences and their occurrence across donors. In an earlier analysis of roughly 600 of the donors, high-throughput TCR beta sequencing was used to judge whether each TCR beta V gene segment behaved as functional or pseudogenic. Donor age, sex, ethnicity and CMV serostatus were collected together with the repertoire data. A later genetic analysis took genome-wide SNP genotypes for about 55% of the 666 donors and used that subset as a discovery cohort. All discovery cohort repertoires had been generated on a single sequencing platform. HLA typing covered class I and class II loci at four-digit resolution. Typing coverage varied by locus: about 620-630 donors for A, B, C, DRB1 and DQB1; more than 500 for DQA1; more than 600 for DPA1; around 450 for DPB1. Several DR-DQ haplotypes were handled as single units for association and clustering because linkage in the cohort was strong. On average, around 240,000 unique TCR beta nucleotide sequences were sequenced per donor among 300 to 500 genotyped donors of the cohort, with about 17% of those sequences being non-productive. Broader findings and caveats from the paper: The presence/absence analyses assumed that sequencing depth was roughly uniform across donors, and that assumption may not be true. According to a later analysis, parvovirus B19, influenza, CMV and Epstein-Barr virus appeared linked to several top co-occurrence clusters. A group of highly shared sequence variants was considered likely to be a technical artifact of the sequencing pipeline. Broadly in line with IMGT annotations, most TCR beta V segments showed up in productive rearrangements about 87% or about 30% of the time in an earlier analysis of under 700 of the donors. In a later analysis, HLA-associated TCR beta chains showed more clonal expansion and lower generation probabilities than non-associated chains that were equally common. Most TCR sequences were observed very rarely across donors, whereas some public TCRs were present in many individuals. When HLA alleles, especially DR and DQ, strongly co-occurred, TCR associations were difficult to assign to individual alleles. Because counts were too low, some 17 rarely observed V segments, including chromosome 9 orphons, were excluded from the earlier analysis of 587 of the donors. The cohort was sequenced for TCR beta chains only, and without alpha or paired-chain data the features that could be detected were limited. The study listed 164 TCR beta chains as associated with cytomegalovirus. According to a later analysis, most CMV-associated TCR beta chains appeared to be HLA-restricted, and the HLA associations seemed to be driven largely by CMV exposure. An association between a missense DCLRE1C variant and V-gene and J-gene trimming of TCR beta chains was found in a later genetic analysis and replicated in an independent cohort. A further reported finding was that TCR beta sequences accurately predicted the HLA-A and HLA-B alleles for most subjects in the first cohort. Correlated functional status among segregating V segments might be attributable to linkage disequilibrium, but an unknown experimental factor could not be ruled out. According to the authors, the approach could potentially be generalized to other disease states and immunological phenotypes. In both the original and validation cohorts, the classifier was reported to diagnose cytomegalovirus status with high specificity and sensitivity. For the cohort, immune exposure information was limited to CMV serostatus. In a later analysis, the rate of TCR association differed among HLA loci, with DRB1 alleles having the most associated TCRs and HLA-C alleles having the fewest. In a later genetic analysis, fewer N-insertions in productive TCRs were reported among donors in an Asian-associated ancestry cluster than the 666-donor mean. Because HLA typing was missing for some donors at each locus, association tests included only the typed subset. A later analysis associated about 17,000 TCR beta sequences with specific HLA alleles at a false discovery rate of 0.05. A few of the identified cytomegalovirus-associated TCR beta chains were confirmed in vitro to be specific for cytomegalovirus antigens.

The method was the immunoSEQ multiplex PCR assay. The multiplex PCR relied on a mix of 60 forward primers for TCR Vbeta segments and 13 reverse primers for TCR Jbeta segments. The CDR3 region of rearranged TCR beta genes was amplified from genomic DNA with a multiplex PCR assay. On the Illumina HiSeq System, the amplified TCR beta libraries were sequenced as 87-base-pair reads. As for the original processing: Across the 670 or so repertoires, a later analysis counted approximately 75 million unique TCR beta chains, approximately 12 million of which were shared by at least two donors. To remove PCR and sequencing errors, raw reads were error-corrected and collapsed into unique sequences using a nearest-neighbor algorithm that merged closely related sequences. V, D and J gene segments were assigned by aligning CDR3 sequences to IMGT reference sequences. Each retained sequence needed at least a six-nucleotide match to both a V gene segment and a J gene segment. A rearrangement was called productive if the CDR3 had no stop codons and remained in frame with V and J, and every other rearrangement was called non-productive. Following IMGT convention, CDR3 was defined as the stretch from the second conserved V-encoded cysteine to the conserved J-encoded phenylalanine. The earlier analysis of roughly 590 of the donors excluded sequences that lacked an unambiguous match to a single V gene segment. An earlier analysis of a few hundred of the donors called V segments functional above 56.7% productive rearrangements and segregating when the between-donor standard deviation exceeded 5%. A statistical classification framework was built to diagnose cytomegalovirus status from the catalog of TCR beta chain sequences. A later analysis assigned V and J genes by comparing TCR nucleotide sequences with IMGT/GENE-DB human TR gene sequences. In a later analysis, CDR3 sequences and most-parsimonious VDJ recombination scenarios were assigned using the TCRdist pipeline. In a later analysis, every TCR beta chain was defined by the combination of its CDR3 amino acid sequence and its V-gene family, and reads without a unique V-gene family were dropped. To address suspected cross-contamination and a sequencing artifact, a later analysis removed over 500 highly shared, low-generation-probability nucleotide sequences. For each public chain, a later analysis derived a clonal expansion index from normalized ranks of inferred template counts within each repertoire. In a later analysis, generation probabilities were computed using a VDJ recombination model fitted to out-of-frame rearrangements, and the results were checked against IGoR. A later analysis scored TCR-TCR, TCR-HLA and TCR-CMV co-occurrence with hypergeometric tests, applying a repertoire-size bias correction to TCR pairs. In a later analysis, false discovery rates were estimated by permuting HLA or CMV assignments 20 times. In a later analysis, co-occurring TCRs were grouped with DBSCAN, and TCRdist sequence similarity was added when clustering was performed within HLA-allele-positive subsets. Co-occurrence clustering excluded repertoires with fewer than 30,000 or more than 120,000 public chains, plus five with anomalous nucleotide sharing. The source is immuneACCESS, and TCRdb retained only in-frame sequences with V and J called. Part of the clones is not carried over; for the studies checked, unresolved V genes explain less than half of this, and the remainder is unexplained. V and J calls and clone size come straight from that table; D and trimming were deduced from the DNA. This sample lists 150,000 to 200,000 clones; over 80% were detected once. The top ten clones comprise about 1.4% of the sample.

The cohort was made up of 666 healthy bone marrow donors. At the time of sampling, every cohort member was nominally healthy, though immune exposures that went unrecorded were likely present. The donor tested CMV seropositive and was one of the 289 seropositive cohort members. Every donor gave a peripheral blood sample, and the peripheral blood mononuclear cells from that sample were used for TCR beta sequencing. The Qiagen DNeasy Blood Extraction Kit was used to extract genomic DNA from the blood cell samples. A note on this clone: Its antigen is unknown. The sample holds no much larger clone one base away, and base qualities are not on file.

The receptor was isolated from a girl aged 10 to 17 in good health and CMV-seropositive. The specimen sequenced was PBMCs.

The DNA sequence is as follows: TGTGCCAGCAGCCGTCTCGGCGGGGATGAGGCGGATACGCAGTATTTT. Its translation is CASSRLGGDEADTQYF. Recombination linked TRBV5-4 to TRBJ2-3; the D region possibly corresponds to TRBD2 (6 bases align). The germline V gene (reference sequence) provides CDR1 SGHNT and CDR2 YYREEE. Including the terminal cysteine and phenylalanine, the CDR3 comprises 16 residues. The entry retains the CDR3 DNA only, 48 bases that are in frame from base 1. V gives up 4 bases and J gives up 6 bases, and the segment between their germline ends measures 21 bases.